This T cell receptor beta chain stems from a study of spatial heterogeneity in lung cancer. General study results and limits: Ubiquitous expanded tumor TCRs were observed in blood more at resection than follow-up.

Stated time point: sample taken at primary tumor resection. Unsorted whole RNA samples from tumor, nontumor lung or frozen PBMC were sequenced. This clonotype was detected ten times or more. Its specificity is unknown. The V gene end was trimmed by 5 bases and the J gene end by 4 bases; junction bases not matched to a gene: 10. The CDR3 sequence is 16 residues long. Germline V CDR1 and CDR2: MNHEY, SVGAGI. TCRdb recomputed calls from the 5' RACE reads with MiXCR, one row per CDR3 protein. Seen here are about 11,000 distinct CDR3 sequences, 3% to 4.5% observed once, and the top ten hold around half. This clonotype was obtained from a female donor with early-stage non-small cell lung cancer. The sequencing used PBMCs, collected at surgery. The rearrangement links TRBV6-5 to TRBJ1-3; 8 nucleotides align to TRBD1. The CDR3 spells CASSTRTGTGGNTIYF. As DNA, the CDR3 is TGTGCCAGCAGTACTCGCACCGGGACAGGAGGAAACACCATATATTTT.